A selection of T cell receptor beta chains follows, all from one sample in a study of T cells after yellow fever vaccination. From the 5' RACE reads, TCRdb called clonotypes with MiXCR, one entry per CDR3 protein. The sample lists tens of thousands of distinct CDR3 sequences, 10% occurring once. The sequencing used PBMCs, either bulk or a sorted T-cell subset (CD4+, CD8+, memory, or dextramer-sorted; not recorded which), collected around 16 days after the first yellow fever vaccination. The origin of the receptors is a man between 18 and 35 years old who received the YFV17D yellow fever vaccine. Both conserved end residues are part of each CDR3. D genes are given only for firm matches. A clone size is listed for some rows: how often the clone was seen (once, few, many), or a class if it is expanded.

>TRBJ2-7|TRBV25-1|NA|many|14
TGTGCCAGCAGTGAATACAAAGGGGCCTACGAGCAGTACTTC
CASSEYKGAYEQYF
>TRBJ2-2|TRBV5-1|NA|many|15
TGCGCCAGCAGCTTGTCCTACGGGGGCACCGGGGAGCTGTTTTTT
CASSLSYGGTGELFF
>TRBJ2-3|TRBV7-8|NA|many|13
TGTGCCACAGGGGACGGAGCAAGAGATACGCAGTATTTT
CATGDGARDTQYF
>TRBJ1-1|TRBV5-4|TRBD1|NA|15
TGTGCCAGCAGAACAGGGGGTGAAGTTGGTACTGAAGCTTTCTTT
CASRTGGEVGTEAFF
>TRBJ1-4|TRBV2|NA|many|12
TGTGCCAGCAGTCTTAGCCGTGAAAAACTGTTTTTT
CASSLSREKLFF
>TRBJ1-1|TRBV4-1|NA|many|15
TGCGCCGTCCGCCCGGCAGACTATATGAACACTGAAGCTTTCTTT
CAVRPADYMNTEAFF
>TRBJ2-3|TRBV7-9|NA|many|17
TGTGCCAGCAGCCGATCGACACCACCCACTATCACAGATACGCAGTATTTT
CASSRSTPPTITDTQYF
>TRBJ2-2|TRBV7-2|TRBD1|few|15
TGTGCCAGCAGCAAATCCCGGGACAGCACCGGGGAGCTGTTTTTT
CASSKSRDSTGELFF
>TRBJ2-7|TRBV20-1|NA|many|13
TGCAGTGCTACAGGCAGAGAACACTACGAGCAGTACTTC
CSATGREHYEQYF
>TRBJ1-3|TRBV27|NA|many|17
TGTGCCAGCAGTTTATCAGGCGGCGGACACTCTGGAAACACCATATATTTT
CASSLSGGGHSGNTIYF
>TRBJ1-2|TRBV20-1|NA|many|14
TGCAGTGCCCGAGCCGAATGGACTAACTATGGCTACACCTTC
CSARAEWTNYGYTF